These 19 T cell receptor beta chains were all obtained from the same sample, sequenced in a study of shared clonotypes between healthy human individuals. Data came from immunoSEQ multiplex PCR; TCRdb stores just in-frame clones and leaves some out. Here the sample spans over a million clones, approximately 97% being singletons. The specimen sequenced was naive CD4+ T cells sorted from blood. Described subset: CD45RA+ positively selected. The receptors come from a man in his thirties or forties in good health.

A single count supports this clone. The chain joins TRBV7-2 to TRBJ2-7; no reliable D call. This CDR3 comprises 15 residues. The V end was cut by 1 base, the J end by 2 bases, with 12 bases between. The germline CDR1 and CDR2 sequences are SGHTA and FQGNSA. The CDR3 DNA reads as TGTGCCAGCAGCTTAGGCTTGCAAACAACCTACGAGCAGTACTTC. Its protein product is CASSLGLQTTYEQYF.

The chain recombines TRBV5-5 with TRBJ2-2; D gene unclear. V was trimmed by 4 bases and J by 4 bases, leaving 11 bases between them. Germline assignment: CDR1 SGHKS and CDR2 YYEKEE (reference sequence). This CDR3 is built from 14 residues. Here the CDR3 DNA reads TGTGCCAGCAGCCATGACACCATCACCGGGGAGCTGTTTTTT. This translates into CASSHDTITGELFF.

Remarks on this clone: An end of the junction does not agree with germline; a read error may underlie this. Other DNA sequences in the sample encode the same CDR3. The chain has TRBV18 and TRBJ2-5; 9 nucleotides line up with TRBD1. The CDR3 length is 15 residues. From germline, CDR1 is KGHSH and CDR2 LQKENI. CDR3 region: CASSPRTGAQETQYF. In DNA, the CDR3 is TGTGCCAGCTCCCCACGGACAGGGGCCCAAGAGACCCAGTACTTC. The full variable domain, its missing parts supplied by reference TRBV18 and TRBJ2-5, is NAGVMQNPRHLVRRRGQEARLRCSPMKGHSHVYWYRQLPEEGLKFMVYLQKENIIDESGMPKERFSAEFPKEGPSILRIQQVVRGDSAAYFCASSPRTGAQETQYFGPGTRLLVL.

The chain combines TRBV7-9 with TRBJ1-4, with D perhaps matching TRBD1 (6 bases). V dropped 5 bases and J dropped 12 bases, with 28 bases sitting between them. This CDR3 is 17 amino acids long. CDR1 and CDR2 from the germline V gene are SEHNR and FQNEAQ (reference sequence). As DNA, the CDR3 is TGTGCCAGCAGCGTAATCGCTCCGGGACAATCCTTATGGGAACTGTTTTTT. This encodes CASSVIAPGQSLWELFF.

CDR3 sequence (DNA): TGTGCCAGCAGCTTACGCGGGAGTAAGATGCCAGATACGCAGTATTTT. As protein: CASSLRGSKMPDTQYF. The genes are TRBV11-3 and TRBJ2-3, with 7 bases fitting TRBD2. This CDR3 contains 16 residues. V dropped 2 bases and J dropped 4; count of bases not matched to a gene: 9. The germline V gene has CDR1 SGHNT and CDR2 YENEEA. Drawing the rest from reference TRBV11-3 and TRBJ2-3, the complete variable domain is EAGVVQSPRYKIIEKKQPVAFWCNPISGHNTLYWYLQNLGQGPELLIRYENEEAVDDSQLPKDRFSAERLKGVDSTLKIQPAELGDSAVYLCASSLRGSKMPDTQYFGPGTRLTVL.

DNA of the CDR3: TGCGCCAGCAGCTTGGTTGTAGGGACCAACACCGGGGAGCTGTTTTTT. This encodes CASSLVVGTNTGELFF. The chain uses TRBV5-1 and TRBJ2-2; either TRBD1 or TRBD2 may supply D (5 bases each). This CDR3 spans 16 amino acids. V lost 0 bases and J lost 2, with 11 bases in between. Germline CDR1 and CDR2: SGHRS and YFSETQ.

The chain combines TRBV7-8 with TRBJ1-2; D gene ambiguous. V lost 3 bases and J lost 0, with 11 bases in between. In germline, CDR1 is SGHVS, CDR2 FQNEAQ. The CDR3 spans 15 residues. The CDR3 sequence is CASSFPSGTNYGYTF. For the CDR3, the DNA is TGTGCCAGCAGCTTTCCCTCAGGAACTAACTATGGCTACACCTTC.

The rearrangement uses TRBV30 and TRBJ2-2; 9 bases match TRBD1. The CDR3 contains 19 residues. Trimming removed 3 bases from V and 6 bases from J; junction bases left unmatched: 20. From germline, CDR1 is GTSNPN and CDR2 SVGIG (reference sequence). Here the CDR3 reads CAWSPLRYRGRKDSGELFF. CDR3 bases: TGTGCCTGGAGCCCGTTAAGGTACAGGGGGCGGAAGGATTCCGGGGAGCTGTTTTTT.

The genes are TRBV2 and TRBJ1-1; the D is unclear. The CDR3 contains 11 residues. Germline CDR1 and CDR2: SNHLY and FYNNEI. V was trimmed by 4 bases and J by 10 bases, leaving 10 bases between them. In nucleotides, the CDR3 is TGTGCCAGCAGTGTACAGCCTGTAGCTTTCTTT. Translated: CASSVQPVAFF. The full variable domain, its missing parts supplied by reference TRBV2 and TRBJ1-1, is EPEVTQTPSHQVTQMGQEVILRCVPISNHLYFYWYRQILGQKVEFLVSFYNNEISEKSEIFDDQFSVERPDGSNFTLKIRSTKLEDSAMYFCASSVQPVAFFGQGTRLTVV.

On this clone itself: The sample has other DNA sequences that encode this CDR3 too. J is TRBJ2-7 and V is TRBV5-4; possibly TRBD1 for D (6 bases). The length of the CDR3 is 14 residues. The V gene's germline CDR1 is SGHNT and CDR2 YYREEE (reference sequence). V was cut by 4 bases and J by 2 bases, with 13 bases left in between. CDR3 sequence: CASSLTGTTYEQYF. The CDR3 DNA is TGTGCCAGCAGCCTGACCGGGACAACCTACGAGCAGTACTTC.

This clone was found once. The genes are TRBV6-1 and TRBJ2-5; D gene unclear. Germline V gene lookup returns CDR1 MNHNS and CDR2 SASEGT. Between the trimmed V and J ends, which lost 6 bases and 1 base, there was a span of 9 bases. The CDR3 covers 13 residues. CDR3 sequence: CASSVGIQETQYF. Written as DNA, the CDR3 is TGTGCCAGCAGCGTCGGCATCCAAGAGACCCAGTACTTC.

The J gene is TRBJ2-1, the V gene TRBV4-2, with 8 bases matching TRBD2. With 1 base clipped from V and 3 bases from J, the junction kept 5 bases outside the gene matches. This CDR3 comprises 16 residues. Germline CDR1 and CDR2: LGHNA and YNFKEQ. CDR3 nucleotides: TGTGCCAGCAGCCAAGTACCCGGGAGGGACTACAATGAGCAGTTCTTC. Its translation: CASSQVPGRDYNEQFF.

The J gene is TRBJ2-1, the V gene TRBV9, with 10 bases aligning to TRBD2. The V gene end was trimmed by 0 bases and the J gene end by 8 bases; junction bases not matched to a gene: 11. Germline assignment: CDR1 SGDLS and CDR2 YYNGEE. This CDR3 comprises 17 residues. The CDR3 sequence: CASSVGGASGSIYEQFF. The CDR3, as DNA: TGTGCCAGCAGCGTAGGAGGCGCTAGCGGGAGTATCTATGAGCAGTTCTTC. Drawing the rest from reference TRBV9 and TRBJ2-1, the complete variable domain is DSGVTQTPKHLITATGQRVTLRCSPRSGDLSVYWYQQSLDQGLQFLIQYYNGEERAKGNILERFSAQQFPDLHSELNLSSLELGDSALYFCASSVGGASGSIYEQFFGPGTRLTVL.

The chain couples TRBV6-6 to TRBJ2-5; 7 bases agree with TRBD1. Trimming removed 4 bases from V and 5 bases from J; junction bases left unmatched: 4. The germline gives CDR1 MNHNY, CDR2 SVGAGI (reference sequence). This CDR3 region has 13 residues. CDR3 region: CASSFGTVETQYF. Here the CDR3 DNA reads TGTGCCAGCAGTTTTGGGACAGTCGAGACCCAGTACTTC.

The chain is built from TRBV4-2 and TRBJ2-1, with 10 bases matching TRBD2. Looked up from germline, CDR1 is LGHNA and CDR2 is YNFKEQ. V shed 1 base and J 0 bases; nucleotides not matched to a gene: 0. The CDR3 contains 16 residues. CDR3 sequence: CASSQASGSSYNEQFF. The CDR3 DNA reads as TGTGCCAGCAGCCAAGCTAGCGGGAGCTCCTACAATGAGCAGTTCTTC.

In DNA, the CDR3 is TGTGCCAGCTCCCGTCAGGGGGAAAACACCGGGGAGCTGTTTTTT. It encodes CASSRQGENTGELFF. J is TRBJ2-2 and V is TRBV18, with 7 bases fitting TRBD1. The CDR3 runs to 15 residues. V was pared by 6 bases and J by 2 bases, with 6 bases of the junction left unmatched. Per germline, CDR1 KGHSH and CDR2 LQKENI.

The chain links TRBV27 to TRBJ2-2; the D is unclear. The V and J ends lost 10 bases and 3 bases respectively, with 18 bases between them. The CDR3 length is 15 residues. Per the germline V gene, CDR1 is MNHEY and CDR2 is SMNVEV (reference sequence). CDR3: CAILLGIAYTGELFF. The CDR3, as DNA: TGTGCCATCCTCCTGGGGATAGCTTACACCGGGGAGCTGTTTTTT.

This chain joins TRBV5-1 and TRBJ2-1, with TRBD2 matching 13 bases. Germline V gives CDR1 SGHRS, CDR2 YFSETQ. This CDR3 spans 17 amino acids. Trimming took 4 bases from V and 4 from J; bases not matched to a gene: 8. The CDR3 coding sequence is TGCGCCAGCAGCACGGGACTAGCGGGACCCTTTTACAATGAGCAGTTCTTC. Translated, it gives CASSTGLAGPFYNEQFF.

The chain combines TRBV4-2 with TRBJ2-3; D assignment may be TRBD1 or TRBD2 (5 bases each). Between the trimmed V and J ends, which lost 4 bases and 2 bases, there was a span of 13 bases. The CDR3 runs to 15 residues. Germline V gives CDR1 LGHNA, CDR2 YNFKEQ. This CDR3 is CASSPRDPYTDTQYF. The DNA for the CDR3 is TGTGCCAGCAGCCCACGGGACCCTTACACAGATACGCAGTATTTT.